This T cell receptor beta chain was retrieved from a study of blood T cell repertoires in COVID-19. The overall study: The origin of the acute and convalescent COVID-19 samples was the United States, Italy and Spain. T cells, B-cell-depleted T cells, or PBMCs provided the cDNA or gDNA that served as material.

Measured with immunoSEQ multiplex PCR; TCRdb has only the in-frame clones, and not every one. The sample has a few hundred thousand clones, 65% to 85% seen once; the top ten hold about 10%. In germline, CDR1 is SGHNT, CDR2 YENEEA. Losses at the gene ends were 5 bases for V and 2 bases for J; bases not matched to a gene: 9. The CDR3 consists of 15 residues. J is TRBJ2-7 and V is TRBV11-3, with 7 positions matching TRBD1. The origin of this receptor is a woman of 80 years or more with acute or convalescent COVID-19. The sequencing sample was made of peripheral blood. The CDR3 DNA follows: TGTGCCAGCAGCCTAACGCCAGGGGGTGCCTACGAGCAGTACTTC. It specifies CASSLTPGGAYEQYF.